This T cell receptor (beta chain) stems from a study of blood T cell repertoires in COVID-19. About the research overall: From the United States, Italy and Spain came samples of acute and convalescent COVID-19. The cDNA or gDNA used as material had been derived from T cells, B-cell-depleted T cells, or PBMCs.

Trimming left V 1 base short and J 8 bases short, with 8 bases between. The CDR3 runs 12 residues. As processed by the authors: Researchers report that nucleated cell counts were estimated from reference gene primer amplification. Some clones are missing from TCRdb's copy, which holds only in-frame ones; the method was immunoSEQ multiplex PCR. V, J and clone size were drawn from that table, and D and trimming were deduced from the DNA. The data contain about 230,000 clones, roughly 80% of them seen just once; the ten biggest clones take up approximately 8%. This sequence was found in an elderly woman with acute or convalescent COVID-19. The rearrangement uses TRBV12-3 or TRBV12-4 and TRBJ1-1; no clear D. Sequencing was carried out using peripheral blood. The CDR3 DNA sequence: TGTGCCAGCAGTTTAGTGAGAGGGGAAGCTTTCTTT. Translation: CASSLVRGEAFF.